This T cell receptor (beta chain) comes out of a study of blood T cell repertoires in COVID-19. Study at large: Whether acute or convalescent, the COVID-19 samples came from the United States, Italy and Spain.

Original data processing: Researchers report that nucleated cell counts were estimated from reference gene primer amplification. The repertoire was sequenced with immunoSEQ multiplex PCR; TCRdb's copy has only in-frame clones and lacks some. That table is the source of V, J and clone size, and D and trimming were worked out from the DNA. The sample consists of hundreds of thousands of clones, 80% to 90% of them appearing once. CDR1 MNHNS and CDR2 SASEGT come from the germline V gene. The CDR3 has 16 amino acids. V lost 4 bases, J lost 3 bases, and 5 bases stayed unmatched. This receptor was obtained from a woman aged 18-29 years who had recovered from COVID-19. Sequencing was performed on PBMCs or T cells enriched from blood (not recorded which). The genes are TRBV6-1 and TRBJ2-1, with 11 positions matching TRBD2. The CDR3 spells CASSGPSGGLYNEQFF. Written as DNA, the CDR3 is TGTGCCAGCAGTGGCCCTAGCGGGGGGCTCTACAATGAGCAGTTCTTC.